The entry below describes one T cell receptor (beta chain). This sample stems from a study of cytomegalovirus exposure and HLA in healthy donors. Study summary: The 110 or so validation repertoires used a platform that matched the one used for the approximately 690 first-cohort repertoires, as a later analysis reported.

The approximately 120-subject validation cohort, separate from the roughly 700-subject first cohort, included the donors. CDR3 length equals 15 residues. The germline V gene has CDR1 PRHDT and CDR2 FYEKMQ (reference sequence). The V gene lost 3 bases and the J gene lost 6 bases, with 14 bases spanning the gap. Only in-frame clones appear in the TCRdb table, and some are missing; sequencing was by immunoSEQ multiplex PCR. The table includes roughly 220,000 clones, about nine tenths detected once. This receptor was taken from a woman between 18 and 30 years old in good health and CMV-seronegative. The specimen sequenced was PBMCs. The genes are TRBV13 and TRBJ2-2, with TRBD1 as a possible D gene (7 bases). As DNA, the CDR3 is TGTGCCAGCAGCTTGGACAGGAGGGATGCCGGGGAGCTGTTTTTT. Translation gives CASSLDRRDAGELFF. Drawing the rest from reference TRBV13 and TRBJ2-2, the complete variable domain is AAGVIQSPRHLIKEKRETATLKCYPIPRHDTVYWYQQGPGQDPQFLISFYEKMQSDKGSIPDRFSAQQFSDYHSELNMSSLELGDSALYFCASSLDRRDAGELFFGEGSRLTVL.